The 18 T cell receptor beta chains below all came from one sample that was sequenced in a study of T cell responses to AZD1222 COVID-19 vaccine. Sequencing was performed with immunoSEQ multiplex PCR; in TCRdb, only in-frame clones are kept and a portion is missing. The sample includes around 110,000 clones, around nine tenths of them seen just once. Source: peripheral blood, taken on day 0 of AZD1222 vaccination. These receptor sequences come from an adult in good health.

The CDR3 sequence is CAWIAGGNNSPLHF. The DNA for the CDR3 is TGTGCCTGGATTGCGGGGGGGAATAATTCACCCCTCCACTTT. The chain has TRBV30 and TRBJ1-6, with a possible D match to TRBD1 (5 bases). V lost 4 bases and J lost 5, with 12 bases in between. Germline CDR1 reads GTSNPN; CDR2 reads SVGIG (reference sequence). The CDR3 length is 14 residues.

The chain links TRBV29-1 to TRBJ1-2; D gene uncertain. The CDR3 is 13 residues long. The germline V gene has CDR1 SQVTM and CDR2 ANQGSEA. Trimming left V 4 bases short and J 1 base short, with 10 bases between. CDR3 in DNA: TGCAGCGTTGGTACAGTCCTTAACTATGGCTACACCTTC. Translated: CSVGTVLNYGYTF.

The chain combines TRBV25-1 with TRBJ1-6; 10 bases line up with TRBD1. The CDR3 spans 16 residues. Germline V gene sequence: CDR1 MGHDK, CDR2 SYGVNS. V trimming: 2 bases; J trimming: 6 bases; junction bases outside the gene matches: 4. The CDR3 sequence is CASSEGTGAFNSPLHF. CDR3 coding DNA: TGTGCCAGCAGTGAAGGGACAGGGGCATTTAATTCACCCCTCCACTTT. Looking up the rest from reference TRBV25-1 and TRBJ1-6 gives the full variable domain: EADIYQTPRYLVIGTGKKITLECSQTMGHDKMYWYQQDPGMELHLIHYSYGVNSTEKGDLSSESTVSRIRTEHFPLTLESARPSHTSQYLCASSEGTGAFNSPLHFGNGTRLTVT.

The CDR3 region has the DNA TGTGCCAGCAGACAGGGATTGAACACTGAAGCTTTCTTT. It codes for CASRQGLNTEAFF. The V call is TRBV12-3 or TRBV12-4, the J call TRBJ1-1; tentatively, D is TRBD1 (6 bases). The CDR3 covers 13 residues. Trimming cost V 6 bases and J 0 bases, with 8 bases left between them.

This clone was seen once. The genes are TRBV29-1 and TRBJ2-5; 8 nucleotides match TRBD1. Germline CDR1 and CDR2: SQVTM and ANQGSEA. CDR3 length equals 16 residues. V trimming: 4 bases; J trimming: 4 bases; junction bases outside the gene matches: 14. The CDR3 here is CSVASSTGGLGETQYF. The CDR3, as DNA: TGCAGCGTTGCGTCCAGTACAGGGGGTTTGGGAGAGACCCAGTACTTC.

The CDR3 loop is CASSSGRENQPQHF. CDR3 DNA: TGTGCCAGCAGTTCTGGACGGGAGAATCAGCCCCAGCATTTT. The chain joins TRBV6-5 to TRBJ1-5; D remains unclear. This CDR3 region has 14 residues. V dropped 4 bases and J dropped 4 bases, with 11 bases sitting between them. Germline V gives CDR1 MNHEY, CDR2 SVGAGI.

J is TRBJ2-2 and V is TRBV30; D unresolved. This CDR3 spans 14 amino acids. V was cut by 0 bases and J by 5 bases, with 10 bases left in between. Germline assignment: CDR1 GTSNPN and CDR2 SVGIG (reference sequence). CDR3: CAWSVGTTTGELFF. The CDR3 nucleotides read TGTGCCTGGAGTGTAGGAACTACAACCGGGGAGCTGTTTTTT.

The chain has TRBV6-2 or TRBV6-3 and TRBJ2-2, with 8 bases aligning to TRBD2. The CDR3 is 17 amino acids. Trimming took 1 base from V and 4 from J; bases not matched to a gene: 8. Per germline, CDR1 MNHEY and CDR2 SVGEGT. CDR3 coding DNA: TGTGCCAGCAGTTACTTTTCCGGGGGGGCCACCACCGGGGAGCTGTTTTTT. The encoded protein is CASSYFSGGATTGELFF.

This rearrangement joins TRBV20-1 to TRBJ1-1, with a tentative D call TRBD1 (6 bases). V was clipped by 3 bases and J by 0 bases, with 8 bases between them. CDR1 and CDR2 (germline): DFQATT, SNEGSKA (reference sequence). This CDR3 has 13 amino acids. CDR3 DNA: TGCAGTGCTAGTACAGGGATGAACACTGAAGCTTTCTTT. Its protein product is CSASTGMNTEAFF.

The rearrangement joins TRBV7-2 to TRBJ2-7; 7 bases match TRBD2. Trimming cost V 7 bases and J 5 bases; bases outside gene matches: 11. Germline CDR1 SGHTA, CDR2 FQGNSA. The CDR3 has 14 amino acids. CDR3 in amino acids: CASTPSWGGDEQYF. CDR3 nucleotides: TGTGCCAGCACCCCATCCTGGGGGGGTGACGAGCAGTACTTC. Filled out from reference TRBV7-2 and TRBJ2-7, the complete variable domain reads GAGVSQSPSNKVTEKGKDVELRCDPISGHTALYWYRQSLGQGLEFLIYFQGNSAPDKSGLPSDRFSAERTGGSVSTLTIQRTQQEDSAVYLCASTPSWGGDEQYFGPGTRLTVT.

The rearrangement uses TRBV19 and TRBJ2-1, with 7 positions matching TRBD2. The CDR3 has 16 amino acids. Germline CDR1 LNHDA, CDR2 SQIVND (reference sequence). Losses at the gene ends were 3 bases for V and 4 bases for J; bases not matched to a gene: 9. The CDR3 sequence is CASSIVSSGRYNEQFF. The CDR3 DNA reads as TGTGCCAGTAGTATCGTTAGTAGCGGGCGATACAATGAGCAGTTCTTC.

CDR3 in amino acids: CASSGQGTQQPQHF. Here the CDR3 DNA reads TGTGCCAGCAGCGGACAGGGGACGCAACAGCCCCAGCATTTT. This chain joins TRBV2 and TRBJ1-5, with TRBD1 identical over 9 bases. The germline V gene has CDR1 SNHLY and CDR2 FYNNEI. The CDR3 contains 14 residues. The trim removed 6 bases at V and 7 bases at J, leaving 7 bases unmatched. Variable domain in full (rest from reference TRBV2 and TRBJ1-5): EPEVTQTPSHQVTQMGQEVILRCVPISNHLYFYWYRQILGQKVEFLVSFYNNEISEKSEIFDDQFSVERPDGSNFTLKIRSTKLEDSAMYFCASSGQGTQQPQHFGDGTRLSIL.

The chain couples TRBV5-4 to TRBJ1-2, with D perhaps matching TRBD1 (5 bases). The CDR3 extends over 16 amino acids. In germline, CDR1 is SGHNT, CDR2 YYREEE (reference sequence). V was cut by 4 bases and J by 8 bases, with 24 bases left in between. CDR3 protein: CASSPWGGKEGRGYTF. CDR3 coding DNA: TGTGCCAGCAGCCCCTGGGGGGGGAAGGAAGGCCGCGGCTACACCTTC.

The CDR3 sequence is CASSMGAVNTEAFF. The DNA of the CDR3 is TGTGCCAGTAGTATGGGGGCGGTGAACACTGAAGCTTTCTTT. The chain uses TRBV19 and TRBJ1-1; weak D call: TRBD1 (6 bases). V lost 3 bases to trimming and J lost 0 bases, with 8 bases between them. The germline V gene encodes CDR1 LNHDA and CDR2 SQIVND (reference sequence). This CDR3 has 14 amino acids.

This chain joins TRBV19 and TRBJ2-3, with D possibly being TRBD1 (6 bases). Germline loops: CDR1 LNHDA, CDR2 SQIVND (reference sequence). This CDR3 spans 13 amino acids. Trimming took off 5 bases at V and 7 bases at J, with 13 bases between the two ends. CDR3 sequence: CASSSTRGNTQYF. CDR3 bases: TGTGCCAGTAGTTCGACCAGGGGTAATACGCAGTATTTT.

The V and J genes are TRBV10-3 and TRBJ1-3, with D hard to call. Germline CDR1 and CDR2: ENHRY and SYGVKD. V was cut by 3 bases and J by 7 bases, with 10 bases left in between. This CDR3 comprises 13 residues. The CDR3 DNA reads TGTGCCATCAGTGAACAGACTCGGAACACCATATATTTT. Amino acids: CAISEQTRNTIYF.

The chain couples TRBV2 to TRBJ1-1; TRBD1 agrees at 8 bases. Germline CDR1 reads SNHLY; CDR2 reads FYNNEI. CDR3 size: 12 residues. Trimming removed 7 bases from V and 4 bases from J; junction bases left unmatched: 2. Here the CDR3 DNA reads TGTGCCAGCACCACAGGGGGCACTGAAGCTTTCTTT. Encoded protein: CASTTGGTEAFF.

This clone was detected only a few times. CDR3 residues: CAWSVRGHLTTVRYGYTF. The CDR3 nucleotides are TGTGCCTGGAGTGTACGAGGACACCTTACAACCGTACGATATGGCTACACCTTC. V is TRBV30 and J is TRBJ1-2; D possibly corresponds to TRBD1 (5 bases). V was pared by 0 bases and J by 5 bases, with 25 bases between. The CDR3 totals 18 residues. CDR1 and CDR2 from the germline V gene are GTSNPN and SVGIG (reference sequence).